This TCR beta chain is drawn from a study of HIV-infected patients and healthy controls. From germline, CDR1 is MNHEY and CDR2 SVGEGT. V lost 6 bases and J lost 2, with 13 bases in between. The CDR3 extends over 14 amino acids. TCRdb passed the 5' RACE reads through MiXCR, listing each CDR3 protein once. In the table there are 65,000 to 70,000 distinct CDR3 sequences, about 17% of which are singletons. This clonotype was seen only a few times. The chain links TRBV6-2 or TRBV6-3 to TRBJ1-1; D is possibly TRBD1 (6 bases). The sample comprised CD4+ T cells from blood. The receptor was isolated from a human donor in good health. CDR3 in DNA: TGTGCCAGCAGAGGGCTGGGGGCAAACACTGAAGCTTTCTTT. Encoded protein: CASRGLGANTEAFF.